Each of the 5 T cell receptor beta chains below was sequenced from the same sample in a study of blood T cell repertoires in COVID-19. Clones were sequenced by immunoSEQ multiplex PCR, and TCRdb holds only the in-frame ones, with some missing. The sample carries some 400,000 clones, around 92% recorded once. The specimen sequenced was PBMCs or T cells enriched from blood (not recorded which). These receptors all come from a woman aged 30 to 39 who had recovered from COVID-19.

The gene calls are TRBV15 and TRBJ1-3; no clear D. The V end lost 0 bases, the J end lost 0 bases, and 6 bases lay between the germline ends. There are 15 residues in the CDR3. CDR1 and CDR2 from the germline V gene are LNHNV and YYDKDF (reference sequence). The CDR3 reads CATSRDNLSGNTIYF. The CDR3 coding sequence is TGTGCCACCAGCAGAGATAATCTCTCTGGAAACACCATATATTTT.

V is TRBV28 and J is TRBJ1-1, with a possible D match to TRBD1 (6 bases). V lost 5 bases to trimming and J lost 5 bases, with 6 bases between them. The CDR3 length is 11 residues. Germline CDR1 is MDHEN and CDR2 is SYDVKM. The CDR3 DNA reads TGTGCCAGCAGTAGGGGGACTGAAGCTTTCTTT. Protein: CASSRGTEAFF.

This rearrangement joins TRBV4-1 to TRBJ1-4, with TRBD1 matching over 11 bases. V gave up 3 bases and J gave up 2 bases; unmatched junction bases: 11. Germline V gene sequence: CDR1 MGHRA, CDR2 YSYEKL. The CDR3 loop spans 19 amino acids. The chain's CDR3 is CASSQTGTGGVGTNEKLFF. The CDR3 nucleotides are TGCGCCAGCAGCCAGACCGGGACAGGGGGTGTTGGTACTAATGAAAAACTGTTTTTT.

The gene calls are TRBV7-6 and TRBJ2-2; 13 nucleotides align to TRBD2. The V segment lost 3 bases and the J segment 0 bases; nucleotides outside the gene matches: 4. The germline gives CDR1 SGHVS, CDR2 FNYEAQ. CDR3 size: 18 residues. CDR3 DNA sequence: TGTGCCAGCAGCTTCCAGACTAGCGGGGGGACGAACACCGGGGAGCTGTTTTTT. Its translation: CASSFQTSGGTNTGELFF. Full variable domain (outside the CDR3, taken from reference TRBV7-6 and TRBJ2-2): GAGVSQSPRYKVTKRGQDVALRCDPISGHVSLYWYRQALGQGPEFLTYFNYEAQQDKSGLPNDRFSAERPEGSISTLTIQRTEQRDSAMYRCASSFQTSGGTNTGELFFGEGSRLTVL.

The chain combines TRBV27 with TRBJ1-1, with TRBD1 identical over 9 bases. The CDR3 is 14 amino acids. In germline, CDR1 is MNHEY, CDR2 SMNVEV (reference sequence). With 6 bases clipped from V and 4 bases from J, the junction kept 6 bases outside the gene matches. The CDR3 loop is CASSPQGAATEAFF. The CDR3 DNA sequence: TGTGCCAGCAGCCCACAGGGGGCGGCCACTGAAGCTTTCTTT.